The entry below gives a single TCR beta chain sequence along with its context. The antigen remains undetermined. Each patient came to thyroid surgery without any prior treatment (of any kind). Trimming pared 3 bases from V and 5 bases from J, leaving 14 bases between. The CDR3 sequence is 13 residues long. Germline CDR1 and CDR2: DFQATT and SNEGSKA (reference sequence). The data are from a study of metastatic and nonmetastatic thyroid tumors. Study as a whole: Repertoire comparisons spanned blood and tumor or nodule tissue from malignant and benign thyroid patients. General study findings and limits: When malignant thyroid tumors were compared with benign nodules, TCR beta diversity was reportedly significantly higher in the malignant tumors. This held in both blood and tumor samples.

Methods used by the authors: Between-group CDR3 differences, defined by clinicopathological status, yielded a distant-metastasis classifier for papillary thyroid cancer. From the PCR reads, TCRdb re-called clones with MiXCR. Clone size and V and J calls follow TCRdb, not the original study. The repertoire holds 35,000 to 40,000 clones, with about 30% as singletons. Input material: blood. J is TRBJ2-7 and V is TRBV20-1, with D possibly matching TRBD2 (6 bases). The TCR originated in a male donor with papillary thyroid cancer or a benign thyroid nodule (not recorded which). Some clones in this sample may be carry-over from other donors' samples. DNA of the CDR3: TGCAGTGCTAGCCTTGCGGGACTCAACGAGCAGTACTTC. The encoded protein is CSASLAGLNEQYF.